Listed below are T cell receptor beta chains from one sample, sequenced in a study of T cell repertoires in aging, cancer and after chemotherapy. TCRdb re-called the multiplex PCR reads through MiXCR, storing one row per CDR3 protein. The sample records roughly 9,000 distinct CDR3 sequences, 33% being singletons. Specimen: blood. Source of these receptors: a human donor in good health. The donor label of this sample is uncertain. The CDR3 runs from the conserved cysteine through the conserved F or W. The order of the fields is J gene, D gene, clone size, V gene, CDR3 length, CDR3 protein, CDR3 DNA. The D gene is left open where the match is weak. Clone size is not always given. Where it is, it says once, few, many or a class for expanded clones.

TRBJ2-7,-,-,TRBV20-1,12,CSARTRLYEQYF,TGCAGTGCTAGGACCCGCCTTTACGAGCAGTACTTC
TRBJ2-3,-,-,TRBV10-3,14,CAISDPTSTDTQYF,TGTGCCATCAGTGACCCGACTAGCACAGATACGCAGTATTTT
TRBJ2-7,TRBD1,few,TRBV5-4,15,CASSPDRAGTYEQYF,TGTGCCAGCAGCCCGGACAGGGCGGGTACCTACGAGCAGTACTTC
TRBJ1-1,-,-,TRBV29-1,11,CSVGDLSEAFF,TGCAGCGTTGGTGATTTAAGTGAAGCTTTCTTT
TRBJ2-7,TRBD1,-,TRBV5-6,14,CASRQSSTGEEQYF,TGTGCCAGCAGGCAGTCCTCAACAGGGGAAGAGCAGTACTTC
TRBJ1-1,TRBD1,-,TRBV18,17,CASSRLATGGQYTEAFF,TGTGCCAGCTCACGGCTCGCGACAGGGGGGCAGTACACTGAAGCTTTCTTT
TRBJ1-5,-,-,TRBV6-2/TRBV6-3,13,CASSYFGEQPQHF,TGTGCCAGCAGTTACTTTGGCGAGCAGCCCCAGCATTTT
TRBJ2-6,-,few,TRBV6-4,14,CASSDNSGANVLTF,TGTGCCAGCAGTGACAACTCTGGGGCCAACGTCCTGACTTTC
TRBJ2-7,-,-,TRBV6-2/TRBV6-3,16,CASSHPRASGAYEQYF,TGTGCCAGCAGTCACCCCCGGGCCTCAGGTGCCTACGAGCAGTACTTC
TRBJ1-3,TRBD1,-,TRBV7-6,15,CASSSGTGTGNTIYF,TGTGCCAGCAGCTCCGGGACAGGGACAGGAAACACCATATATTTT
TRBJ2-5,TRBD2,-,TRBV5-5,17,CASSRALLAGGFETQYF,TGCGCCAGCAGCCGCGCACTGTTGGCGGGGGGTTTTGAGACCCAGTACTTC
TRBJ1-2,TRBD1,-,TRBV18,15,CASSALQGANYGYTF,TGTGCCAGCTCAGCACTACAGGGGGCTAACTATGGCTACACCTTC
TRBJ1-1,-,medium-sized,TRBV29-1,11,CSVVISAEAFF,TGCAGCGTTGTTATAAGTGCTGAAGCTTTCTTT
TRBJ1-1,-,-,TRBV5-4,12,CASPLRDPEAFF,TGTGCCAGCCCCCTTCGGGACCCGGAAGCTTTCTTT
TRBJ2-3,-,-,TRBV6-5,15,CASSVGRPHTDTQYF,TGTGCCAGCAGTGTAGGAAGGCCCCACACAGATACGCAGTATTTT
TRBJ1-5,-,-,TRBV19,13,CASTHDPNQPQHF,TGTGCCAGTACGCACGACCCGAATCAGCCCCAGCATTTT
TRBJ2-2,-,few,TRBV5-6,13,CASSLERTGELFF,TGTGCCAGCAGCTTGGAAAGGACCGGGGAGCTGTTTTTT
TRBJ2-7,-,-,TRBV10-3,14,CAISESLANIGQYF,TGTGCCATCAGTGAGTCGTTGGCGAATATCGGGCAGTACTTC
TRBJ2-7,-,-,TRBV6-1,12,CAGSYGDYEQYF,TGTGCCGGCAGTTACGGGGATTACGAGCAGTACTTC
TRBJ2-1,-,-,TRBV7-9,14,CASSPEGGINEQFF,TGTGCCAGCAGCCCCGAAGGCGGGATCAATGAGCAGTTCTTC
TRBJ2-7,-,-,TRBV7-6,15,CASSSNRETTSEQYF,TGTGCCAGCAGCTCGAACAGGGAGACTACCTCCGAGCAGTACTTC
TRBJ2-5,-,few,TRBV7-9,13,CASSLSTEETQYF,TGTGCCAGCAGCCTCAGTACCGAAGAGACCCAGTACTTC
TRBJ1-1,-,medium-sized,TRBV6-5,13,CASRPRRQVEAFF,TGTGCCAGCAGACCTCGCCGACAGGTTGAAGCTTTCTTT
TRBJ1-4,TRBD1,-,TRBV30,14,CAWSRTGLGEKLFF,TGTGCCTGGAGCCGGACAGGGCTCGGTGAAAAACTGTTTTTT
TRBJ1-6,TRBD1,few,TRBV5-4,14,CASSSDRGNSPLHF,TGTGCCAGCAGCTCGGACAGGGGAAATTCACCCCTCCACTTT
TRBJ1-2,TRBD1,few,TRBV6-6,15,CASSRDRGRNYGYTF,TGTGCCAGCAGCCGGGACAGGGGGCGCAACTATGGCTACACCTTC
TRBJ2-5,TRBD1,-,TRBV15,18,CATSRQTATGTGQETQYF,TGTGCCACCAGCCGCCAGACGGCGACAGGGACGGGCCAAGAGACCCAGTACTTC